These T cell receptor beta chains were read from a single sample in a study of blood T cell repertoires in COVID-19. Sequencing was performed with immunoSEQ multiplex PCR; in TCRdb, only in-frame clones are kept and a portion is missing. This table holds roughly 350,000 clones, more than 75% found once. Sequencing input: peripheral blood. The source is a woman aged 45-59 years with active or convalescent COVID-19. Both conserved end residues are part of each CDR3. A D gene is named only where the DNA matches it firmly. Only some rows state a clone size, as once, few, many or a class for expanded clones.

TRBD2	TRBV5-1	NA	14	TRBJ2-1	TGCGCCAGCAGCTCCACTAGCGCGTACAATGAGCAGTTCTTC	CASSSTSAYNEQFF
TRBD1	TRBV5-1	NA	14	TRBJ1-1	TGCGCCAGCAGCTTGTTTGGGACAGACACTGAAGCTTTCTTT	CASSLFGTDTEAFF
TRBD1	TRBV6-1	NA	16	TRBJ2-1	TGTGCCAGCAGTGCTACCGGGACAGGTGTCTACAATGAGCAGTTCTTC	CASSATGTGVYNEQFF
NA	TRBV4-1	NA	13	TRBJ1-3	TGCGCCAGCAGCCAAGCCTTGTCGAACACCATATATTTT	CASSQALSNTIYF
NA	TRBV3-1/TRBV3-2	NA	13	TRBJ1-1	TGTGCCAGCAGCCAAGATCTCCAGGCTGAAGCTTTCTTT	CASSQDLQAEAFF
TRBD1	TRBV2	NA	14	TRBJ1-5	TGTGCCAGCAGGGACAGGGGGCACAGCCAGCCCCAGCATTTT	CASRDRGHSQPQHF
NA	TRBV7-2	NA	15	TRBJ1-5	TGTGCCAGCAGCTTAGTGGCGCCAGCGAATCAGCCCCAGCATTTT	CASSLVAPANQPQHF
NA	TRBV19	once	19	TRBJ1-4	TGTGCCAGTAGTACCAGGGATTTACTCACATATGCAACTAATGAAAAACTGTTTTTT	CASSTRDLLTYATNEKLFF
NA	TRBV7-2	NA	13	TRBJ2-7	TGTGCCAGCAGCTCCAGGGGTTCCTACGAGCAGTACTTC	CASSSRGSYEQYF
NA	TRBV5-4	NA	14	TRBJ1-1	TGTGCCAGCAGCTTGGAGGACACGAACACTGAAGCTTTCTTT	CASSLEDTNTEAFF
NA	TRBV29-1	NA	13	TRBJ2-3	TGCAGCTCAGGGCAGGGCCACACAGATACGCAGTATTTT	CSSGQGHTDTQYF
TRBD1	TRBV10-1	NA	16	TRBJ2-3	TGCGCCAGCAAAAAATCCGGGACAGGGGGCGCGAAGACGCAGTATTTT	CASKKSGTGGAKTQYF
NA	TRBV29-1	NA	14	TRBJ2-2	TGCAGCGTTGGGGGACAACCGAACACCGGGGAGCTGTTTTTT	CSVGGQPNTGELFF
NA	TRBV20-1	NA	15	TRBJ1-5	TGCAGTGCTAGTTCGAGTACTCGCGGGAATCAGCCCCAGCATTTT	CSASSSTRGNQPQHF
TRBD1	TRBV5-1	NA	15	TRBJ2-2	TGCGCCAGCAGCTTACAGGGGCCGAACACCGGGGAGCTGTTTTTT	CASSLQGPNTGELFF
NA	TRBV9	once	13	TRBJ1-2	TGTGCCAGCAGCCCGGGGAGTTTACATGGCTACACCTTC	CASSPGSLHGYTF
TRBD1	TRBV5-4	NA	15	TRBJ1-2	TGTGCCAGCAGCCGTCCTGGGACAGTAAACTATGGCTACACCTTC	CASSRPGTVNYGYTF
TRBD1	TRBV9	NA	15	TRBJ1-1	TGTGCCAGCAGCGTAGGCGCAGATGCAGGGGGTGAAGCTTTCTTT	CASSVGADAGGEAFF
NA	TRBV5-5	NA	15	TRBJ2-7	TGTGCCAGCAGCCGCAGGGGAGAAAGGTCCTACGAGCAGTACTTC	CASSRRGERSYEQYF
NA	TRBV7-3	NA	15	TRBJ1-2	TGTGCCAGCAGCTTAACTGGAGGGGAGACCTATGGCTACACCTTC	CASSLTGGETYGYTF
TRBD2	TRBV4-1	NA	16	TRBJ2-5	TGCGCCAGCAGCCTCCAACTAGCGGGAGTTGGGGAGACCCAGTACTTC	CASSLQLAGVGETQYF
TRBD2	TRBV28	NA	14	TRBJ2-1	TGTGCCAGCAGCCTTGGGGGGGCCTACAATGAGCAGTTCTTC	CASSLGGAYNEQFF
NA	TRBV3-1/TRBV3-2	NA	16	TRBJ2-5	TGTGCCAGCAGCCCAGAGTTTACGCGGCCCCAAGAGACCCAGTACTTC	CASSPEFTRPQETQYF
NA	TRBV20-1	NA	11	TRBJ1-2	TGCAGTGCAAGACAGTCCTATGGCTACACCTTC	CSARQSYGYTF